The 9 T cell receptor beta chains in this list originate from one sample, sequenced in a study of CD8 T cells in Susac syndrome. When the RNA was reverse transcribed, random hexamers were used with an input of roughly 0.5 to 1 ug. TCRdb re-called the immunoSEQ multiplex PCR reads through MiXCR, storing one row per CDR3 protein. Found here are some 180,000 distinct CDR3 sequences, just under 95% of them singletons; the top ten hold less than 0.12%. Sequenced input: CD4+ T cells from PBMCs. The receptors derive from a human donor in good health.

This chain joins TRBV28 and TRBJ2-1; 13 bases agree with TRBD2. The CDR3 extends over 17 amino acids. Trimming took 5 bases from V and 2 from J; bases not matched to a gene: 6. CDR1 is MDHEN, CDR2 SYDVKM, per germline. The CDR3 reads CASSPGTSGTPYNEQFF. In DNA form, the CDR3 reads TGTGCCAGCAGTCCCGGGACTAGCGGGACCCCCTACAATGAGCAGTTCTTC.

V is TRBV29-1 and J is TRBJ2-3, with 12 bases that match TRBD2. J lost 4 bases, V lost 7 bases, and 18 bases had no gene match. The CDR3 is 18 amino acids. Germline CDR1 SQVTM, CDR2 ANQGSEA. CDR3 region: CSGVLAGGHLLGADTQYF. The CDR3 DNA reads TGCAGCGGAGTACTAGCGGGAGGCCACCTGCTCGGGGCAGATACGCAGTATTTT.

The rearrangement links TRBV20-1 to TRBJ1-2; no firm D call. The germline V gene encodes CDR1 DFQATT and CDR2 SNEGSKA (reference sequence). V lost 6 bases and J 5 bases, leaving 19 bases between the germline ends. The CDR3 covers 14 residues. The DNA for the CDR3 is TGCAGTGCGCTACCGATCAGGAGAGATTATGGCTACACCTTC. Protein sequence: CSALPIRRDYGYTF.

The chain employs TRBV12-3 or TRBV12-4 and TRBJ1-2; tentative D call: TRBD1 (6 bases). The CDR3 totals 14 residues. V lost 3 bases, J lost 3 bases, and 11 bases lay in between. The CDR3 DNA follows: TGTGCCAGCAGTTTGGCTGGACAGTACTATGGCTACACCTTC. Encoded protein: CASSLAGQYYGYTF.

The CDR3 region has the DNA TGTGCCAGCAGTGAAGTGGGGACTCCATCCAATGAGCAGTTCTTC. This translates into CASSEVGTPSNEQFF. The chain has TRBV2 and TRBJ2-1; D may be TRBD2 (6 bases). Germline V lookup: CDR1 SNHLY, CDR2 FYNNEI. V lost 1 base and J lost 6, with 13 bases in between. This CDR3 spans 15 amino acids. The whole variable domain, remainder taken from reference TRBV2 and TRBJ2-1, is EPEVTQTPSHQVTQMGQEVILRCVPISNHLYFYWYRQILGQKVEFLVSFYNNEISEKSEIFDDQFSVERPDGSNFTLKIRSTKLEDSAMYFCASSEVGTPSNEQFFGPGTRLTVL.

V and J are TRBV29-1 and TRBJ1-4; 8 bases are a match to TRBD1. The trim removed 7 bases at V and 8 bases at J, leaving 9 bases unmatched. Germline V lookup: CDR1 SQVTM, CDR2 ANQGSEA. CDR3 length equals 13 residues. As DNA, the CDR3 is TGCAGCGCCGCGGGCAGGGGGCTGGAAAAACTGTTTTTT. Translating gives CSAAGRGLEKLFF.

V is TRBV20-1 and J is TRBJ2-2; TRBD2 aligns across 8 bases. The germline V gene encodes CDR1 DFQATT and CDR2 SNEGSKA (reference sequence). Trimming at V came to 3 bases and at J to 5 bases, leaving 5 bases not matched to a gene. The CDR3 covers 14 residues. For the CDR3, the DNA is TGCAGTGCTAGGAGCGGGAGTGGGACCGGGGAGCTGTTTTTT. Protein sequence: CSARSGSGTGELFF.

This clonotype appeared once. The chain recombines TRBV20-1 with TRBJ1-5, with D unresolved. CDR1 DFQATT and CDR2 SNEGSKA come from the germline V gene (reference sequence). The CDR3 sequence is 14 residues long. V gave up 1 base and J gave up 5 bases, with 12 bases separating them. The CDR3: CSARGRGLDQPQHF. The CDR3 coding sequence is TGCAGTGCTAGAGGTCGGGGATTGGATCAGCCCCAGCATTTT.

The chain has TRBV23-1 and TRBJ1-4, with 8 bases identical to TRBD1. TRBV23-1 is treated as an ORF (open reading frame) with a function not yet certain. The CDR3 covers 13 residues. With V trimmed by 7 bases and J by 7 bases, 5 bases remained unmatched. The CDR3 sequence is CASTKTGAEKLFF. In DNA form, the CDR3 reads TGCGCCAGCACAAAGACAGGGGCTGAAAAACTGTTTTTT.